These 4 T cell receptor beta chains came from one sample sequenced in a study of beta chain features in type 1 diabetes. Study results and caveats: In all four CD4+ subsets, TCRB CDR3 length was significantly, moderately reduced in type 1 diabetes.

These receptors have no identified antigens. What was sequenced were expressed TCRB transcripts, since all of the isolated RNA had been reverse transcribed. Sequenced by immunoSEQ multiplex PCR; TCRdb stores in-frame clones only, minus some. The sample has about 280,000 clones, 15% seen once. The sample comprised naive CD4+ T cells from blood. These receptors all stem from a man in his late teens or twenties with type 1 diabetes.

This clone turned up a few times. The V call is TRBV7-2, the J call TRBJ2-4, with 7 bases lining up with TRBD2. V lost 2 bases and J lost 5; bases outside the gene matches: 3. This CDR3 has 14 amino acids. Per the germline V gene, CDR1 is SGHTA and CDR2 is FQGNSA. CDR3 DNA sequence: TGTGCCAGCAGCTTATGGACTAGGGAAAACATTCAGTACTTC. Its translation is CASSLWTRENIQYF.

The chain combines TRBV9 with TRBJ1-1; 9 positions match TRBD1. The CDR3 is made up of 14 amino acids. J gave up 5 bases and V 4 bases, and 6 bases lay outside the gene matches. CDR1 is SGDLS and CDR2 is YYNGEE in the germline V gene. The CDR3 nucleotides are TGTGCCAGCAGCCCCGGACAGGGGCGAACTGAAGCTTTCTTT. Amino acid sequence: CASSPGQGRTEAFF. Full variable domain (rest looked up from reference TRBV9 and TRBJ1-1): DSGVTQTPKHLITATGQRVTLRCSPRSGDLSVYWYQQSLDQGLQFLIQYYNGEERAKGNILERFSAQQFPDLHSELNLSSLELGDSALYFCASSPGQGRTEAFFGQGTRLTVV.

This clone appeared a few times. The J gene is TRBJ2-7, the V gene TRBV27; D remains unclear. Germline V gene data show CDR1 as MNHEY and CDR2 as SMNVEV (reference sequence). The CDR3 is 13 residues long. V was clipped by 5 bases and J by 1 base, with 9 bases between them. The CDR3 bases are TGTGCCAGCAGTCTCCGTCCGTCCTACGAGCAGTACTTC. Its translation is CASSLRPSYEQYF.

The V call is TRBV30, the J call TRBJ2-5; 7 nucleotides agree with TRBD1. The CDR3 has 16 residues. Germline CDR1 GTSNPN, CDR2 SVGIG (reference sequence). CDR3 DNA sequence: TGTGGGACGGTCTATCGGGACAGCATGAGTGGGGAGACCCAGTACTTC. This codes for CGTVYRDSMSGETQYF.